What follows are 8 T cell receptor beta chains derived from one specimen sequenced in a study of OX40 agonist ivuxolimab in advanced cancers. Library method: the immunoSEQ multiplex PCR assay. TCRdb obtained this table from immuneACCESS and retained in-frame rearrangements with V and J assigned. These tables miss some clones; where compared with another copy, unresolved V genes account for less than half of the shortfall, and the remainder is unexplained. Here the sample has about 77,000 clones; 75% to 90% occur a single time. The ten largest clones add up to less than 0.55% of the sample. The sample was CD4+ or CD8+ T cells sorted from blood, taken in a trial of the OX40 agonist ivuxolimab. These TCRs come from an adult with an advanced solid tumor such as melanoma, head and neck, liver or kidney cancer.

This clone was recorded once. This rearrangement joins TRBV5-1 to TRBJ2-2, with 8 bases fitting TRBD1. This CDR3 spans 15 amino acids. The germline V gene encodes CDR1 SGHRS and CDR2 YFSETQ. After removal of 1 base from V and 3 bases from J, the junction contained 2 bases not matched to a gene. Written as DNA, the CDR3 is TGCGCCAGCAGCTTGACAGGGGGGTACACCGGGGAGCTGTTTTTT. Encoded protein: CASSLTGGYTGELFF.

The rearrangement uses TRBV12-5 and TRBJ2-7, with D uncertain. The germline gives CDR1 LGHNT, CDR2 FRNRAP. This CDR3 is 18 amino acids long. V was shortened by 0 bases and J by 0 bases, with 18 bases between the two germline ends. This CDR3 is CASGLVRLSIRDSYEQYF. The CDR3 DNA sequence: TGTGCTAGTGGTTTGGTACGGCTGAGTATTCGAGACTCCTACGAGCAGTACTTC.

This chain uses TRBV27 with TRBJ2-5; TRBD2 agrees at 12 bases. This CDR3 has 16 residues. The junction had 6 bases not matched to a gene; V was cut back by 3 bases and J by 4 bases. The germline V gene has CDR1 MNHEY and CDR2 SMNVEV (reference sequence). CDR3 sequence (DNA): TGTGCCAGCAGTTTCCGCGGACTAGCGGGAACAGAGACCCAGTACTTC. This translates into CASSFRGLAGTETQYF.

The chain recombines TRBV5-1 with TRBJ1-2; 10 nucleotides match TRBD1. This CDR3 comprises 13 residues. After removal of 0 bases from V and 12 bases from J, the junction contained 5 bases not matched to a gene. Germline V gene data show CDR1 as SGHRS and CDR2 as YFSETQ. The CDR3 region is CASSLVGTGEDTF. The CDR3, as DNA: TGCGCCAGCAGCTTGGTTGGGACAGGGGAGGACACCTTC.

The rearrangement links TRBV7-2 to TRBJ2-2; D ambiguous. The CDR3 loop spans 13 amino acids. The ends were cut back, 5 bases at V and 5 bases at J, with 9 bases in the middle. Germline values: CDR1 SGHTA, CDR2 FQGNSA. The CDR3 nucleotides read TGTGCCAGCAGCGTATTAGGGACCGGGGAGCTGTTTTTT. Translated: CASSVLGTGELFF.

The V call is TRBV10-3, the J call TRBJ2-7; no clear D. The V gene lost 5 bases and the J gene lost 3 bases, with 11 bases spanning the gap. The length of the CDR3 is 13 residues. The germline V gene has CDR1 ENHRY and CDR2 SYGVKD. The CDR3, as DNA: TGTGCCATCAGTCTGGGTTTGAACTACGAGCAGTACTTC. Its translation is CAISLGLNYEQYF.

V is TRBV27 and J is TRBJ2-5, with 9 bases identical to TRBD1. The V segment lost 3 bases and the J segment 4 bases; nucleotides outside the gene matches: 9. Germline values: CDR1 MNHEY, CDR2 SMNVEV (reference sequence). The CDR3 covers 16 residues. Written as DNA, the CDR3 is TGTGCCAGCAGTTTGAATTACAGGGGACAGGGAGAGACCCAGTACTTC. This sequence encodes CASSLNYRGQGETQYF.

The CDR3 loop is CASSVRTASSYNEQFF. CDR3 in DNA: TGCGCCAGCAGCGTGAGGACAGCCAGCTCCTACAATGAGCAGTTCTTC. The chain combines TRBV5-1 with TRBJ2-1; possible D gene TRBD1, 6 bases. Trimming left V 4 bases short and J 0 bases short, with 14 bases between. CDR3 size: 16 residues. The germline V gene encodes CDR1 SGHRS and CDR2 YFSETQ. Full variable domain (rest looked up from reference TRBV5-1 and TRBJ2-1): KAGVTQTPRYLIKTRGQQVTLSCSPISGHRSVSWYQQTPGQGLQFLFEYFSETQRNKGNFPGRFSGRQFSNSRSEMNVSTLELGDSALYLCASSVRTASSYNEQFFGPGTRLTVL.